This T cell receptor beta chain was documented in a study of CD8 T cells in Susac syndrome. V lost 7 bases, J lost 5 bases, and 9 bases lay in between. The CDR3 sequence is 12 residues long. The germline CDR1 and CDR2 sequences are MNHNS and SASEGT. Random hexamers were used to reverse transcribe the RNA input (roughly 0.5 to 1 ug). An immunoSEQ multiplex PCR amplified TCR beta CDR3 over 54 Vbeta and 13 Jbeta. TCRdb reanalysed the immunoSEQ multiplex PCR reads using MiXCR and keeps one entry per CDR3 protein. The table records 210,000 or so distinct CDR3 sequences, about 95% of them present only once. The table lists this clonotype with a count of one. Antigen unknown. Study-level findings and limits: CD4+ repertoires of Susac syndrome patients lacked detectable clonal expansion.

The J gene is TRBJ2-1, the V gene TRBV6-1; D is uncertain. The clonotype comes from a human donor with Susac syndrome. What was sequenced was CD4+ T cells from PBMCs. This CDR3 reads CASMWTNNEQFF. The CDR3 nucleotides are TGTGCCAGCATGTGGACCAACAATGAGCAGTTCTTC.